The following is a TCR beta chain sequence with its context. This specimen belongs to a study of control samples from healthy donors and cancer patients. Assay: immunoSEQ multiplex PCR; the TCRdb copy retains only in-frame clones and omits some. This sample yields some 130,000 clones, of which more than 85% are seen a single time; roughly 8.7% belongs to the top ten. This CDR3 region has 12 residues. Deletions cut 4 bases from V and 8 bases from J, with 14 bases between. The germline V gene has CDR1 GTSNPN and CDR2 SVGIG (reference sequence). This TCR was sampled from a man between 18 and 35 years old in good health. Sequencing was performed on blood. The chain carries TRBV30 and TRBJ1-2; unclear D gene. CDR3 amino acids: CAWISGPSGYTF. CDR3 sequence (DNA): TGTGCCTGGATTAGCGGCCCCTCCGGCTACACCTTC.